Given below is one TCR beta chain in context. The data are from a study of blood T cell repertoires in COVID-19. Study information: Sample material is recorded as cDNA or gDNA derived from T cells, B-cell-depleted T cells, or PBMCs.

Germline values: CDR1 MNHEY, CDR2 SVGAGI. Trimming cost V 7 bases and J 5 bases, with 5 bases left between them. CDR3 length equals 10 residues. In the original analysis: Amplified reference gene primers provided the basis for estimating nucleated cell counts. Profiling relied on immunoSEQ multiplex PCR, and the TCRdb table lists in-frame clones only, not all of them. For V, J and clone size, that table is used; D and trimming come from the DNA. The sample includes 200,000 to 300,000 clones, about nine tenths of them seen just once. The clonotype originates from a woman in her thirties or forties with acute or convalescent COVID-19. This chain joins TRBV6-5 and TRBJ1-1; D unresolved. Sequencing was done on a sample of peripheral blood. The CDR3 protein is CASTRTEAFF. In DNA, the CDR3 is TGTGCCAGCACCCGGACTGAAGCTTTCTTT.